Detailed here is one T cell receptor (beta chain). The table lists this clonotype with a few counts. There is no known antigen for this receptor. Base qualities are not provided; no much larger clone lies one nucleotide away. The data originate from a study of T cell repertoires in cytomegalovirus infection (dated by TCRdb to the late 2010s). About the full investigation: Donor HLA type was relevant to the analysis, because carriage of CMV infection together with the matching HLA type was indicated by public TCR beta signatures. What the authors observed across the whole study: In the ex vivo response, HLA-C-restricted CMV-specific TCR beta clonotypes were dominant, and in two of eight donors the single most frequent clonotype came from this HLA-C-restricted group. Carriers of CMV infection plus the relevant HLA type were discriminated by the cumulative frequency of public TCR beta family members in the study cohort and in an independent roughly 340-donor cohort.

The sample was run on an Illumina HiSeq 1500. TCRdb itself trimmed the public reads at Q25 with fastp, ran MiXCR and retained productive beta chains. Rows matching on CDR3 protein sequence are summarized as one entry with the most common DNA and genes. The sample records about 400,000 distinct CDR3 sequences, 15% to 20% of which are singletons. 8.5% to 10% of the sample belongs to the ten largest clones. Including cysteine and phenylalanine, the CDR3 has 18 amino acids. Only the CDR3 DNA is retained, 54 bases long and in frame from the first base. Looking up the germline V gene yields CDR1 MNHNS and CDR2 SASEGT. The junction shows trimming of 7 bases on V and 6 bases on J, plus 29 bases between the germline ends.

This TCR came from a human donor in good health (CMV status not recorded). Some clones in this sample may be carry-over from other donors' samples. The sample taken for sequencing was PBMCs. The sequence links TRBV6-1 to TRBJ2-3, with the D segment possibly TRBD1 or TRBD2, each aligning over 7 bases. The CDR3 loop reads CASMPADRAGLGSDTQYF. The sequenced DNA is TGTGCCAGCATGCCGGCCGACAGGGCCGGACTAGGAAGCGATACGCAGTATTTT.